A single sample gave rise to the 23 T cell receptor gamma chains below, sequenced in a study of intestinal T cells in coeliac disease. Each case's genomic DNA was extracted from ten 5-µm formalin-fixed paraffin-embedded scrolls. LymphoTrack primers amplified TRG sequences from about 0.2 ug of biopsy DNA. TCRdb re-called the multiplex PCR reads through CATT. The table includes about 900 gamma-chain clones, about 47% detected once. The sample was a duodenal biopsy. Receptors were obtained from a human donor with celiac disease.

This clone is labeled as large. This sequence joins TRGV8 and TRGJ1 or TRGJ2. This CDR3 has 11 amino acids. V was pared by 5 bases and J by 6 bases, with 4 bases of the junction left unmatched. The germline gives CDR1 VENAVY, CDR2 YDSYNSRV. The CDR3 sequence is CATWARYKKLF. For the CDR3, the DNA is TGTGCCACCTGGGCGCGTTATAAGAAACTCTTT.

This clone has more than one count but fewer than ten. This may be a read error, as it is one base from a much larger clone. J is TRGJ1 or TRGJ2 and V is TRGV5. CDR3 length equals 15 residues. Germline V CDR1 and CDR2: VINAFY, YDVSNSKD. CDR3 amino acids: CTTWDRPREDYKKLF. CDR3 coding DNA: TGTACCACCTGGGACAGGCCCCGAGAGGATTATAAGAAACTCTTT.

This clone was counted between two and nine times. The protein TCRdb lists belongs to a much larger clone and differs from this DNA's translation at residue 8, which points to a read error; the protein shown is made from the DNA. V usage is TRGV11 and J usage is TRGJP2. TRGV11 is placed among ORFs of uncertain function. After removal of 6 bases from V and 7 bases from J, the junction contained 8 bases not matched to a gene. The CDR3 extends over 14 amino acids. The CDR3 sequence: CACWIERNDWIKTF. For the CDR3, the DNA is TGTGCCTGCTGGATTGAACGTAATGATTGGATCAAGACGTTT.

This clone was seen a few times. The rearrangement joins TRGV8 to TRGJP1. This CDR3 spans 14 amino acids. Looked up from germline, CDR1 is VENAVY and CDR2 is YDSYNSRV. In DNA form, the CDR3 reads TGTGCACCTGGGATAGTCACCACTGGTTGGTTCAAGATATTT. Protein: CAPGIVTTGWFKIF.

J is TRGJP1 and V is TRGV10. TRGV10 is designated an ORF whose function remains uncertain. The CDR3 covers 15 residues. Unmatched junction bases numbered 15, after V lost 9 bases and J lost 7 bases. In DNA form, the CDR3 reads TGTGCTGCGTGCCGGGCCCACCCACGTGGTTGGTTCAAGATATTT. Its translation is CAACRAHPRGWFKIF.

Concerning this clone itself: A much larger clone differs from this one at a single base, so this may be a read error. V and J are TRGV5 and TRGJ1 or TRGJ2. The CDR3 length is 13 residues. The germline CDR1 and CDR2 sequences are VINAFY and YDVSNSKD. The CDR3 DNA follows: TGTGCCACCTGGGACAGGCAATTCGAAAAGAAACTCTTC. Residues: CATWDRQFEKKLF.

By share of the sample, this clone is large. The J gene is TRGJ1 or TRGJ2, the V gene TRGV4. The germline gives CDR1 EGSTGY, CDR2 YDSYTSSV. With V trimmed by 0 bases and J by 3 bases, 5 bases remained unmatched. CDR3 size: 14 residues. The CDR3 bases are TGTGCCACCTGGGATGGGTGGGTTTATTATAAGAAACTCTTT. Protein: CATWDGWVYYKKLF.

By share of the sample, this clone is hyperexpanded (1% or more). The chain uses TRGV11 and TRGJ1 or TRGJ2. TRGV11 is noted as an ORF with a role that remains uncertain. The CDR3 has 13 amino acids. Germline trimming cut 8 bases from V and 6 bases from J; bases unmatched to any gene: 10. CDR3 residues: CACWTPRPYKKLF. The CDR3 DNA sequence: TGTGCCTGCTGGACCCCACGGCCTTATAAGAAACTCTTT.

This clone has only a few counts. CDR3: CATWDRVYYKKLF. The CDR3 DNA sequence: TGTGCCACCTGGGACAGAGTTTATTATAAGAAACTCTTT. The chain combines TRGV5 with TRGJ1 or TRGJ2. V shed 1 base and J 3 bases; nucleotides not matched to a gene: 3. CDR1 and CDR2 from the germline V gene are VINAFY and YDVSNSKD. The CDR3 consists of 13 residues.

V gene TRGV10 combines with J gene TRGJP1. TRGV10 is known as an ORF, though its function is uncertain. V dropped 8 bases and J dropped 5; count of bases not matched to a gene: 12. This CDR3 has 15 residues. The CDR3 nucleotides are TGTGCTGCGTGGGATAGGCTTACAACTGGTTGGTTCAAGATATTT. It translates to CAAWDRLTTGWFKIF.

In nucleotides, the CDR3 is TGTGCTGCGCTCTATTATAAGAAACTCTTT. Its protein is CAALYYKKLF. The chain uses TRGV10 and TRGJ1 or TRGJ2. TRGV10 is known as an ORF, though its function is uncertain. The CDR3 sequence is 10 residues long. After removal of 11 bases from V and 4 bases from J, the junction contained 3 bases not matched to a gene.

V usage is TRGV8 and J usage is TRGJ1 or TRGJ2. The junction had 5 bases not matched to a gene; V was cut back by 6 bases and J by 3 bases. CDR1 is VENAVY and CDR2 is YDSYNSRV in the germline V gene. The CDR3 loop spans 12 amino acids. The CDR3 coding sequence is TGTGCCACCTGGAAATTTTATTATAAGAAACTCTTT. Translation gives CATWKFYYKKLF.

The CDR3 spells CATWDTNNISKLF. CDR3 DNA sequence: TGTGCCACCTGGGATACTAACAATATAAGTAAACTCTTT. This chain joins TRGV8 and TRGJ1 or TRGJ2. The germline CDR1 and CDR2 sequences are VENAVY and YDSYNSRV. The CDR3 sequence is 13 residues long. V dropped 2 bases and J dropped 13; count of bases not matched to a gene: 14.

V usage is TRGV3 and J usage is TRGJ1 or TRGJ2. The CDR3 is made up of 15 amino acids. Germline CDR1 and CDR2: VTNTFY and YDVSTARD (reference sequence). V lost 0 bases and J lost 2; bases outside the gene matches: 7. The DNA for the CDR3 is TGTGCCACCTGGGACAGGCATTTGCATTATTATAAGAAACTCTTT. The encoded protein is CATWDRHLHYYKKLF.

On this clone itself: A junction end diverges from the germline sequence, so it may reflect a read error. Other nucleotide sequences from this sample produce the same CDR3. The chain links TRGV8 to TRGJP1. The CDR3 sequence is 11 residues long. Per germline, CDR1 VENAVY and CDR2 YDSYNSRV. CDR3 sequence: CATYLVGFKIF. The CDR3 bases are TGTGCTACCTATTTGGTTGGTTTCAAGATATTT.

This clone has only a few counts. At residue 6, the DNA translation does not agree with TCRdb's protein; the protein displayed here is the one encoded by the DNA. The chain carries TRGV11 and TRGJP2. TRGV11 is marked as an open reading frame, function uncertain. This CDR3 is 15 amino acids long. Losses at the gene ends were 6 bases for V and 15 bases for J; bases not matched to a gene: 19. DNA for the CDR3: TGTGCCTGCTGGATTGGACGTAGTGTATTGGAAGTCAAGACGTTT. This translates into CACWIGRSVLEVKTF.

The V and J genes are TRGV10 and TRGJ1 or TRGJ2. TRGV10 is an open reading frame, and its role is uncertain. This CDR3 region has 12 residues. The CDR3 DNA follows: TGTGCATCGTCGGTTGGATTAAAGAAGAAACTCTTT. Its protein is CASSVGLKKKLF.

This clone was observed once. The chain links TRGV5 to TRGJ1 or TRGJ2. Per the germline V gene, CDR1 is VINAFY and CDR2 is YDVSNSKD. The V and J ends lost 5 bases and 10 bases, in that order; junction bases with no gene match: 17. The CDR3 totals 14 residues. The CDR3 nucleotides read TGTGCCACCTGGGGGAGTGGGTTTATTATAAAGAAACTCTTT. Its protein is CATWGSGFIIKKLF.

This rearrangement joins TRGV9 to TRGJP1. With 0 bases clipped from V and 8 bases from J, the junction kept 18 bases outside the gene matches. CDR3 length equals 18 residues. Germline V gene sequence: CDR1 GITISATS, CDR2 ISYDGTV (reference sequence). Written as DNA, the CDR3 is TGTGCCTTGTGGGAGGTGCGGCGTTTGTACTATGTCGGTTGGTTCAAGATATTT. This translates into CALWEVRRLYYVGWFKIF.

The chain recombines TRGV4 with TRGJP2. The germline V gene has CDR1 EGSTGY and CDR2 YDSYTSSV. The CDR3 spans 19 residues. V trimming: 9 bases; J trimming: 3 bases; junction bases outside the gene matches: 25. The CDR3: CATPLGVGVYSGSDWIKTF. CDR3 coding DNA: TGTGCCACCCCCCTGGGCGTTGGGGTATATAGTGGTAGTGATTGGATCAAGACGTTT.

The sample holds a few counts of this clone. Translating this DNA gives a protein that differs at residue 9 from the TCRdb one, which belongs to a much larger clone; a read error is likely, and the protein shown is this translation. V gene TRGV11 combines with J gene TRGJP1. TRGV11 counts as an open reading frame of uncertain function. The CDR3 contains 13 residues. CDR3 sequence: CACWILAGRFKIF. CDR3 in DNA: TGTGCCTGCTGGATTCTTGCTGGTCGGTTCAAGATATTT.

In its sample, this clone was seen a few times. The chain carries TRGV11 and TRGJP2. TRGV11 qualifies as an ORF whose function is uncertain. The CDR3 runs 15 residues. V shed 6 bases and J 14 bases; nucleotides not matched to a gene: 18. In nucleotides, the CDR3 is TGTGCCTGCTGGATTGAACGTAGTGTAGTTGGAATCAAGACGTTT. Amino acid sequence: CACWIERSVVGIKTF.

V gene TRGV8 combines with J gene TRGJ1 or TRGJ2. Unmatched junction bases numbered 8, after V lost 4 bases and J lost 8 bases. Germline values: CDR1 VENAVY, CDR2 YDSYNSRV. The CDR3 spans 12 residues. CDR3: CATWELKDKKLF. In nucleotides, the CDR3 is TGTGCCACCTGGGAATTAAAGGATAAGAAACTCTTT.